This T cell receptor beta chain is drawn from a study of shared clonotypes between healthy human individuals. In the original processing: With immunoSEQ giving junction-only sequences and no quality scores, filtering differed. Generated by immunoSEQ multiplex PCR, the TCRdb table keeps only in-frame clones and is missing some. V, J and clone size are those of that table, while D and trimming were read from the DNA. Here the sample spans 2,500,000 or so clones, roughly nine tenths being singletons. The V gene end was trimmed by 4 bases and the J gene end by 0 bases; junction bases not matched to a gene: 6. In germline, CDR1 is SGHTS, CDR2 YDEGEE. This CDR3 is 17 amino acids long.

This clonotype was obtained from a young man in good health. J is TRBJ2-3 and V is TRBV5-8; TRBD2 matches 12 bases. Input material: naive CD4+ T cells sorted from blood. Subset given: CD45RA+ positively selected. In DNA, the CDR3 is TGTGCCAGCAGCGACGGGACTAGCGGGCGTAGCACAGATACGCAGTATTTT. As protein: CASSDGTSGRSTDTQYF. Full variable domain (outside the CDR3, taken from reference TRBV5-8 and TRBJ2-3): EAGVTQSPTHLIKTRGQQATLRCSPISGHTSVYWYQQALGLGLQFLLWYDEGEERNRGNFPPRFSGRQFPNYSSELNVNALELEDSALYLCASSDGTSGRSTDTQYFGPGTRLTVL.